This TCR beta chain is from a study of T-cell memory formation after mild COVID-19. Study-wide points: Cross-reactive memory appears to have joined, as suggested by some responding clones showing up in pre-infection memory.

This CDR3 contains 15 residues. CDR1 and CDR2 from the germline V gene are SQVTM and ANQGSEA. Trimming removed 5 bases from V and 2 bases from J, with 16 bases in between. This clonotype showed up just a few times. Its antigen is unidentified. One entry per CDR3 protein results from TCRdb running MiXCR on the 5' RACE reads. The data hold about 560,000 distinct CDR3 sequences, with about a fifth observed a single time. The receptor was derived from an adult woman who had mild COVID-19 (a few samples of this study predate the infection). Cell type and time point are not known. This chain joins TRBV29-1 and TRBJ2-4, with D perhaps matching TRBD2 (5 bases). Sequencing used PBMCs or a T cell subset sorted from them (not recorded which). The CDR3 protein is CSVSDTRGTKNIQYF. The CDR3 bases are TGCAGCGTTTCCGACACCCGAGGGACCAAAAACATTCAGTACTTC.